This entry is about one TCR beta chain. The sample originates from a study of radiation and T cells in renal cell carcinoma. Time point meaning: blood 4 weeks post-SBRT, at nephrectomy. Treatment given: 15 Gy SBRT to primary tumor, nephrectomy 4 weeks later. Generated by immunoSEQ multiplex PCR, the TCRdb table keeps only in-frame clones and is missing some. The table lists under 200,000 clones, less than 90% of them singletons. CDR3 length: 15 residues. Germline CDR1 LNHDA, CDR2 SQIVND (reference sequence). V lost 4 bases and J 3 bases, leaving 15 bases between the germline ends. The J gene is TRBJ1-1, the V gene TRBV19; weak D call: TRBD1 (6 bases). This specimen was blood, taken from a patient whose treatment included radiotherapy and nephrectomy. This TCR was recovered from a woman aged 45 to 65 with renal cell carcinoma. Here the CDR3 reads CASSTPGHPDTEAFF. The DNA for the CDR3 is TGTGCCAGTAGTACACCGGGACACCCAGACACTGAAGCTTTCTTT.